This T cell receptor (beta chain) was documented in a study of shared clonotypes between healthy human individuals. The overall study: Aged 18 to 49, the donors were a couple of women and three men.

This CDR3 contains 20 residues. V was shortened by 2 bases and J by 5 bases, with 30 bases between the two germline ends. CDR1 and CDR2 (germline): MRHNA, SNTAGT. Over several immunoSEQ plates, each subset's genomic DNA was distributed in even portions. The data were produced by immunoSEQ multiplex PCR, yet TCRdb's version contains in-frame clones alone and is incomplete. This table has some 580,000 clones, roughly 98% appearing once. The naive CD8 population came from CD45RO-negative cells selected for CCR7, without terminally differentiated effector memory CD45RA+ cells. The V and J genes are TRBV6-4 and TRBJ2-5; D may correspond to TRBD1 or TRBD2 (5 bases each). This sequence originates from a man aged 25-40 years in good health. The sequenced material came from naive CD8+ T cells sorted from blood. CDR3 DNA: TGTGCCAGCAGTGACCCAATGGCAGGGAGTAGGCCCCAAATTGTGGAGACCCAGTACTTC. Residues: CASSDPMAGSRPQIVETQYF.